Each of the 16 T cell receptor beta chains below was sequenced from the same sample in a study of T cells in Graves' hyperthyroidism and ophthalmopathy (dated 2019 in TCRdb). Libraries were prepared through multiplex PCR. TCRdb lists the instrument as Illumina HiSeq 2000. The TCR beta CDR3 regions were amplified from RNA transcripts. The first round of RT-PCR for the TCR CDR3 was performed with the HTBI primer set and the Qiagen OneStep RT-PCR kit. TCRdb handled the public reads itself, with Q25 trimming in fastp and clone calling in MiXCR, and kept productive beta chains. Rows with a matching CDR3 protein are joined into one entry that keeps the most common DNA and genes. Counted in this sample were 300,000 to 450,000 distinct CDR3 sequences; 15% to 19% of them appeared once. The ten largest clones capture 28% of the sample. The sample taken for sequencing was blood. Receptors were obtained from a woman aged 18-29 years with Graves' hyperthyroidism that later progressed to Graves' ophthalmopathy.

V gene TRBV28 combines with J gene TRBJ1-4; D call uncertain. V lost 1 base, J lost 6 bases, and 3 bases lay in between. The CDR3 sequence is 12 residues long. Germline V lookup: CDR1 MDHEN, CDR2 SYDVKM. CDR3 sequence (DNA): TGTGCCAGCAGTTTATTGGATGAAAAACTGTTTTTT. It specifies CASSLLDEKLFF. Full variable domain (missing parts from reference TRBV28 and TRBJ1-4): DVKVTQSSRYLVKRTGEKVFLECVQDMDHENMFWYRQDPGLGLRLIYFSYDVKMKEKGDIPEGYSVSREKKERFSLILESASTNQTSMYLCASSLLDEKLFFGSGTQLSVL.

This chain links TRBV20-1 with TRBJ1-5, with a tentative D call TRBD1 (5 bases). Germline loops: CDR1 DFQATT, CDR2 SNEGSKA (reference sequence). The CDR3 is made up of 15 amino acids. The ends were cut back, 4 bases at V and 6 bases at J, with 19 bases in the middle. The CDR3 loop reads CSAKNPSGFFQPQHF. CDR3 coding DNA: TGCAGTGCTAAAAACCCCTCAGGGTTTTTTCAGCCCCAGCATTTT.

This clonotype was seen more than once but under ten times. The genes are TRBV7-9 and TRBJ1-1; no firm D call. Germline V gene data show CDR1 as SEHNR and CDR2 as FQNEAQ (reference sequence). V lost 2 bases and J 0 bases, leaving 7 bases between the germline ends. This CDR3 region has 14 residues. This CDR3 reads CASSLTTLNTEAFF. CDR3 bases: TGTGCCAGCAGCTTAACCACTTTGAACACTGAAGCTTTCTTT.

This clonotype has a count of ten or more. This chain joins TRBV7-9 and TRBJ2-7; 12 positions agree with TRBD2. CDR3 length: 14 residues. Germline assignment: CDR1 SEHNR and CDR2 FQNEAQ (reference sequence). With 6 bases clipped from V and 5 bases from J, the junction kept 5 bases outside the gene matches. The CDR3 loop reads CASRPSGRENEQYF. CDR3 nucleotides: TGTGCCAGCAGGCCTAGCGGGAGGGAAAACGAGCAGTACTTC.

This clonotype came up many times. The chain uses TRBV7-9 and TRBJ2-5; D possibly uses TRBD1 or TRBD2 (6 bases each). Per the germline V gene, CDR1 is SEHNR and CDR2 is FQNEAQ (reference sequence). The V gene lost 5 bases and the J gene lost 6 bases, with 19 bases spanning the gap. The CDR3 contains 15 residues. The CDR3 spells CASSEGSRGVKTQYF. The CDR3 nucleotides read TGTGCCAGCAGCGAGGGGAGTAGGGGGGTGAAGACCCAGTACTTC.

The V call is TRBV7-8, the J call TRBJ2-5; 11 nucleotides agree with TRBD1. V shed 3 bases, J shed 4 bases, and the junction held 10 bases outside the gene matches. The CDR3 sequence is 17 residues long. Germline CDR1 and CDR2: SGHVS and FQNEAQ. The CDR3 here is CASSFRDRGSRGETQYF. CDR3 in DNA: TGTGCCAGCAGCTTCCGGGACAGGGGGAGCCGGGGAGAGACCCAGTACTTC.

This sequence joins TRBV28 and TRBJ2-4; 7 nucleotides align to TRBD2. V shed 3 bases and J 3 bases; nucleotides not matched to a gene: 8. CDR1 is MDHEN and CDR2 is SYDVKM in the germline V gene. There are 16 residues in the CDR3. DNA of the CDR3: TGTGCCAGCAGTTTGGGAGGGCTGTGGGGCAAAAACATTCAGTACTTC. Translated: CASSLGGLWGKNIQYF.

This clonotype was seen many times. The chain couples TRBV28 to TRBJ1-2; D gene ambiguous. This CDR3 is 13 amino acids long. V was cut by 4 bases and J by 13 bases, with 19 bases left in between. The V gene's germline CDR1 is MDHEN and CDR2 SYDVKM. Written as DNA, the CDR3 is TGTGCCAGCAGTTCCCCGAGACTGACGAGATGCACCTTC. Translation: CASSSPRLTRCTF.

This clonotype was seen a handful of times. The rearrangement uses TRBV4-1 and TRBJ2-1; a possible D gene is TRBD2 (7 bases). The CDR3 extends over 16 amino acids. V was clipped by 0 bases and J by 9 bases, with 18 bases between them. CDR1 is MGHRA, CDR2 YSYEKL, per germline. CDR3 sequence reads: CASSQELLTGGGEQFF. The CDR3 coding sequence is TGCGCCAGCAGCCAAGAACTTCTGACAGGCGGGGGTGAGCAGTTCTTC.

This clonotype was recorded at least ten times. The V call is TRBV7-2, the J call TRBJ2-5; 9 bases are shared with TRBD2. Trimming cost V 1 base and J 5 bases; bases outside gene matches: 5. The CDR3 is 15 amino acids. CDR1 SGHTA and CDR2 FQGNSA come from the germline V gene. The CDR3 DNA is TGTGCCAGCAGCTTAGTACCAGCGGGAGGCGAGACCCAGTACTTC. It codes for CASSLVPAGGETQYF.

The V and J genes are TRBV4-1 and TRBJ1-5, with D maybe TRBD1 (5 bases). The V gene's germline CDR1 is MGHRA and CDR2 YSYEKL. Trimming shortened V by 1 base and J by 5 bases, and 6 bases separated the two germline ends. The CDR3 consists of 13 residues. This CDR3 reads CASSQGRDQPQHF. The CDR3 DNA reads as TGCGCCAGCAGCCAAGGCAGGGATCAGCCCCAGCATTTT.

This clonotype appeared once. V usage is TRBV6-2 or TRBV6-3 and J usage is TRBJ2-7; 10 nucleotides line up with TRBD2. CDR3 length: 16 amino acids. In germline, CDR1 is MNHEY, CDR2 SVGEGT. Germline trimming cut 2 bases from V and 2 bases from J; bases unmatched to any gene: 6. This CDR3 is CASSYRAGGPTYEQYF. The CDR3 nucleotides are TGTGCCAGCAGTTACAGAGCGGGAGGGCCAACCTACGAGCAGTACTTC.

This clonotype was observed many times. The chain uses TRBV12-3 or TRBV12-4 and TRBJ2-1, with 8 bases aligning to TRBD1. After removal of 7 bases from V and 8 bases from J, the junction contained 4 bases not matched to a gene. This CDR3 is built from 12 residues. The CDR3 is CASTAGGYEQFF. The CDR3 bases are TGTGCCAGCACTGCAGGGGGCTATGAGCAGTTCTTC.

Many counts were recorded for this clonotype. The CDR3 reads CASSPGTEKNIQYF. The CDR3 DNA sequence: TGTGCCAGCAGTCCCGGGACAGAAAAAAACATTCAGTACTTC. This rearrangement joins TRBV28 to TRBJ2-4, with 7 bases identical to TRBD1. The junction had 5 bases not matched to a gene; V was cut back by 5 bases and J by 4 bases. The germline gives CDR1 MDHEN, CDR2 SYDVKM. The CDR3 has 14 residues.

The CDR3: CASSKSGTGFYEQYF. CDR3 in DNA: TGTGCCAGCAGTAAGTCCGGGACAGGGTTCTACGAGCAGTACTTC. The chain recombines TRBV6-1 with TRBJ2-7, with 9 nucleotides matching TRBD1. CDR1 MNHNS and CDR2 SASEGT come from the germline V gene. The J segment lost 3 bases and the V segment lost 5 bases, leaving 8 bases of the junction unmatched. The CDR3 spans 15 residues.

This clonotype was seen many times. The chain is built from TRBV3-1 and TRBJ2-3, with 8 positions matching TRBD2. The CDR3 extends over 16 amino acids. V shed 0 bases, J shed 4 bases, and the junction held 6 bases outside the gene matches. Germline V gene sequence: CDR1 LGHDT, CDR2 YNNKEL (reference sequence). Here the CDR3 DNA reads TGTGCCAGCAGCCAAGATCCCGCTAGCGGGCCAGATACGCAGTATTTT. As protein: CASSQDPASGPDTQYF.